This T cell receptor (beta chain) derives from a study of blood T cell repertoires in COVID-19. Study as a whole: Material from acute and convalescent COVID-19 was sourced from the United States, Italy and Spain. In each case, the material was cDNA or gDNA derived from T cells, B-cell-depleted T cells, or PBMCs.

Participant ages covered roughly 18 to 89 years across around 25 US areas. In the study's own analysis: Reference gene primer amplification yielded estimated nucleated cell counts. Clones were sequenced by immunoSEQ multiplex PCR, and TCRdb holds only the in-frame ones, with some missing. V and J calls and clone size come straight from that table; D and trimming were deduced from the DNA. The sample includes 350,000 to 400,000 clones, roughly 87% of them seen just once. CDR3 length: 14 amino acids. Germline CDR1 and CDR2: KGHSH and LQKENI. V was clipped by 6 bases and J by 3 bases; unmatched bases: 5.

The chain employs TRBV18 and TRBJ2-1; 7 bases are a match to TRBD2. The receptor's source is a woman aged 25 to 39 who had recovered from COVID-19. The specimen was PBMCs or T cells enriched from blood (not recorded which). CDR3 residues: CASSGGGNYNEQFF. CDR3 in DNA: TGTGCCAGCTCGGGCGGGGGAAACTACAATGAGCAGTTCTTC.